A selection of T cell receptor beta chains follows, all from one sample in a study of OX40 agonist ivuxolimab in advanced cancers. The method was immunoSEQ multiplex PCR; TCRdb's version includes in-frame clones alone and lacks a portion of them. The sample has tens of thousands of clones, roughly 90% seen once. Here the sequenced sample was CD4+ or CD8+ T cells sorted from blood, taken in a trial of the OX40 agonist ivuxolimab. All receptors come from an adult with an advanced solid tumor such as melanoma, head and neck, liver or kidney cancer. Both conserved end residues are trimmed from each CDR3.

v_gene,j_gene,CDR3aa
TRBV28,TRBJ2-2,ASSPLGQTNTGELF
TRBV10-2,TRBJ2-5,ASSGRGETQY
TRBV5-1,TRBJ1-2,ASSTDGVSYGYT
TRBV5-5,TRBJ2-7,ASTLQGYEQY
TRBV7-9,TRBJ2-1,ASSLSSEQF
TRBV4-1,TRBJ2-7,ASSQDMGPYSEYEQY
TRBV28,TRBJ1-5,ASSPWGTGTSEPQH
TRBV12-2,TRBJ2-1,ASRRPVAGGPLPYNEQF
TRBV5-6,TRBJ2-7,ASSPGQGSYEQY
TRBV7-8,TRBJ2-7,ASSPLRGSNEQY
TRBV5-1,TRBJ1-2,ASSLSPGISYGYT
TRBV30,TRBJ1-5,AWSVQGGQPQH
TRBV9,TRBJ2-5,ASSPGTGSETQY
TRBV10-2,TRBJ2-5,ASSELALGETQY
TRBV10-1,TRBJ2-1,ASSDLTGRLTYNEQF
TRBV27,TRBJ2-5,ASSFRSDREETQY
TRBV19,TRBJ1-1,ASSMGIEAF
TRBV10-1,TRBJ2-1,ASSESVGGTYNEQF
TRBV27,TRBJ2-7,ASSLIRSWGYEQY
TRBV5-1,TRBJ2-1,ASSSGQGPYNEQF
TRBV19,TRBJ2-7,ASSVGTSNEQY
TRBV27,TRBJ2-7,ASNPGVSGRGEQY
TRBV6-1,TRBJ1-4,ASSEDEKLF
TRBV6-1,TRBJ2-7,ASSGGLVPSEYEQY
TRBV5-5,TRBJ2-2,ASSYLEAPNTGELF
TRBV6-5,TRBJ1-2,ASSTGGYGYT
TRBV15,TRBJ2-4,ATSGHPGGALPVQY
TRBV30,TRBJ2-5,AWNGGWETQY
TRBV5-1,TRBJ1-4,ASSYSPRGITV
TRBV9,TRBJ2-7,ASSPTGTRAYEQY
TRBV7-8,TRBJ2-3,ASRSPGQGLDTQY
TRBV9,TRBJ1-1,ASSVGDTTDTEAF
TRBV27,TRBJ2-7,ASSSFKGGAYEQY
TRBV7-9,TRBJ2-5,ASSLAQYGAQETQY
TRBV11-2,TRBJ2-7,ASSLDLTSNNEQY
TRBV5-4,TRBJ2-7,ATTTGYEQY
TRBV11-2,TRBJ1-2,ASSLGGDLYGYT
TRBV12-2,TRBJ2-7,ASRLQGGNPYEQY
TRBV11-1,TRBJ2-1,ASSPPSGSSYNEQF
TRBV7-2,TRBJ2-1,ASSFPGLKLGNEQF
TRBV9,TRBJ1-1,ASSVGRNTEAF
TRBV27,TRBJ2-3,ASSLSVSPGVDSTDTQY
TRBV5-1,TRBJ2-1,ASSLAVGQGANFYNEQF
TRBV6-5,TRBJ1-1,AGRTGRGTEAF
TRBV19,TRBJ2-7,ASSNLLAGSLEQY
TRBV7-3,TRBJ2-5,ASSLNWGETQY
TRBV30,TRBJ2-7,AWSPPSYEQY
TRBV10-3,TRBJ1-2,AISDPGTRPYGYT
TRBV19,TRBJ2-7,ASSMAGGPYEQY
TRBV2,TRBJ2-1,ATLTAPGDNEQF
TRBV9,TRBJ2-7,ASSGGTSGTYEQY
TRBV18,TRBJ2-1,ASSRTSGRDEQF
TRBV14,TRBJ2-3,ASSRMMGGSTDTQY
TRBV28,TRBJ1-5,ASSLYDGYQPQH
TRBV29-1,TRBJ2-3,SVRSGGEDTQY